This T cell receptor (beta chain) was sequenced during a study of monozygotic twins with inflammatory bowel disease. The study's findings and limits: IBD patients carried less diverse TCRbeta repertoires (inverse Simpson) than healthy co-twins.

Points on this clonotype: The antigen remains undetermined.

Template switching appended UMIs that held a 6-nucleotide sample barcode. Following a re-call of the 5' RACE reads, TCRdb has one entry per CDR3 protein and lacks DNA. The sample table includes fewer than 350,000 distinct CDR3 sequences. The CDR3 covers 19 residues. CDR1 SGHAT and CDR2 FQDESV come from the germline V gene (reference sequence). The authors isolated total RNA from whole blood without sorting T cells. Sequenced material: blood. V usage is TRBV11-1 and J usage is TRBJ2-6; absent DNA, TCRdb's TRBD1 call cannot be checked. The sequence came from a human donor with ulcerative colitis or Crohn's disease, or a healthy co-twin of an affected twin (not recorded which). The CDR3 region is CASIDTGGTGPSGANVLTF.